This T cell receptor beta chain was sequenced during a study of early T cells in non-severe SARS-CoV-2 infection. Overall study: Chains were not paired, and sequencing was done on bulk RNA from unsorted whole blood. General study points: Matching against VDJdb likely underestimated virus-specific expansions, favoring anti-spike CD8.

This clonotype was picked up many times. The antigen is unknown. Individual cDNA molecules carried attached unique molecular identifiers. Each CDR3 protein gets one entry after TCRdb re-called the 5' RACE reads with MiXCR. Of some 30,000 distinct CDR3 sequences in the sample, 3.5% to 5.5% were seen once. This CDR3 comprises 19 residues. Germline assignment: CDR1 MDHEN and CDR2 SYDVKM. With 6 bases clipped from V and 1 base from J, the junction kept 10 bases outside the gene matches. The sequences come from whole blood, collected at baseline. The source of this sequence is an adult who was a healthcare worker with PCR-confirmed SARS-CoV-2 infection or an uninfected control (not recorded which). The rearrangement links TRBV28 to TRBJ2-4; 15 bases fit TRBD2. The CDR3 DNA reads TGTGCCAGCAGATCTCGGACTAGCGGGGGGGCCGGGGCCAAAAACATTCAGTACTTC. Amino acid sequence: CASRSRTSGGAGAKNIQYF.